This T cell receptor beta chain was sequenced in a study of OX40 agonist ivuxolimab in advanced cancers. Study background: Partial responses were achieved by three patients: one hepatocellular carcinoma, two cutaneous melanoma.

This clone showed up just once. What it binds is unknown. Produced via immunoSEQ multiplex PCR; TCRdb's table is partial and in-frame only. Here the sample spans fewer than 25,000 clones, roughly 66% being singletons. Study results and caveats: Some nonresponders also had low normalized T-cell clonal expansion. The antigen specificity of the peripheral T cells (those that were expanded) was not determined. By week 6 at 0.1 to 3.0 mg/kg, blood CD4+ and CD8+ T cells had expanded clonally.

The CDR3 has 17 amino acids. CDR1 and CDR2 from the germline V gene are SGHTA and FQGTGA. The V segment lost 5 bases and the J segment 2 bases; nucleotides outside the gene matches: 5. The sequence came from an adult with an advanced solid tumor such as melanoma, head and neck, liver or kidney cancer. The chain is built from TRBV7-3 and TRBJ2-3; 15 bases map to TRBD2. Sample: CD4+ or CD8+ T cells sorted from blood, taken in a trial of the OX40 agonist ivuxolimab. CDR3 region: CASSQGLAGGHTDTQYF. The DNA for the CDR3 is TGTGCCAGCAGCCAGGGACTAGCGGGGGGACACACAGATACGCAGTATTTT.